One and the same sample provided the 5 T cell receptor beta chains below, sequenced in a study of blood T cell repertoires in COVID-19 (dated by TCRdb to 2018 to 2020). Library method: the immunoSEQ multiplex PCR assay. Imported from immuneACCESS, the table was reduced by TCRdb to in-frame sequences with V and J called. These copies leave out some clones; in studies compared against another copy, an unresolved V gene accounts for under half, and the cause of the remainder is not known. For this sample the table gives roughly 140,000 clones, of which over 75% were detected only once. Of the sample, 4.5% to 6% falls within the top ten clones. Specimen: peripheral blood. The receptor source for this set is a woman aged 50 to 60 with acute or convalescent COVID-19.

V and J are TRBV27 and TRBJ2-7; D is possibly TRBD1 (7 bases). Trimming removed 2 bases at V and 2 bases at J, with 13 bases between. Germline CDR1 reads MNHEY; CDR2 reads SMNVEV (reference sequence). CDR3 size: 15 residues. DNA for the CDR3: TGTGCCAGCAGTTTAAGGGCAGGGGGGCCCTACGAGCAGTACTTC. This sequence encodes CASSLRAGGPYEQYF.

This clone was seen a single time. The V and J genes are TRBV5-5 and TRBJ2-7; 10 positions agree with TRBD1. CDR3 size: 15 residues. With 4 bases clipped from V and 7 bases from J, the junction kept 11 bases outside the gene matches. Germline lookup yields CDR1 SGHKS and CDR2 YYEKEE (reference sequence). CDR3 sequence (DNA): TGTGCCAGCAGCCGTACGGGGACAGGGGATGTGGAGCAGTACTTC. Amino acids: CASSRTGTGDVEQYF.

V usage is TRBV6-5 and J usage is TRBJ2-3; TRBD1 is a possible D gene (5 bases). The CDR3 is 13 amino acids. V shed 7 bases and J shed 3 bases, with 11 bases lying between them. The germline V gene has CDR1 MNHEY and CDR2 SVGAGI. CDR3 loop: CASTQPGTDTQYF. CDR3 nucleotide sequence: TGTGCCAGCACCCAGCCAGGGACAGATACGCAGTATTTT.

The rearrangement joins TRBV5-1 to TRBJ2-5; 8 bases map to TRBD2. Germline CDR1 SGHRS, CDR2 YFSETQ. The CDR3 is 13 residues long. Unmatched junction bases numbered 7, after V lost 7 bases and J lost 5 bases. The CDR3: CASRGGSGETQYF. In nucleotides, the CDR3 is TGCGCCAGCCGGGGGGGCTCTGGGGAGACCCAGTACTTC.

The V call is TRBV7-2, the J call TRBJ1-6; tentative D call: TRBD1 (5 bases). The V end lost 6 bases, the J end lost 10 bases, and 10 bases lay between the germline ends. CDR3 length: 12 amino acids. Germline V gene sequence: CDR1 SGHTA, CDR2 FQGNSA. The CDR3 DNA sequence: TGTGCCAGCAGATTCACAGGATCACCCCTCCACTTT. Residues: CASRFTGSPLHF.